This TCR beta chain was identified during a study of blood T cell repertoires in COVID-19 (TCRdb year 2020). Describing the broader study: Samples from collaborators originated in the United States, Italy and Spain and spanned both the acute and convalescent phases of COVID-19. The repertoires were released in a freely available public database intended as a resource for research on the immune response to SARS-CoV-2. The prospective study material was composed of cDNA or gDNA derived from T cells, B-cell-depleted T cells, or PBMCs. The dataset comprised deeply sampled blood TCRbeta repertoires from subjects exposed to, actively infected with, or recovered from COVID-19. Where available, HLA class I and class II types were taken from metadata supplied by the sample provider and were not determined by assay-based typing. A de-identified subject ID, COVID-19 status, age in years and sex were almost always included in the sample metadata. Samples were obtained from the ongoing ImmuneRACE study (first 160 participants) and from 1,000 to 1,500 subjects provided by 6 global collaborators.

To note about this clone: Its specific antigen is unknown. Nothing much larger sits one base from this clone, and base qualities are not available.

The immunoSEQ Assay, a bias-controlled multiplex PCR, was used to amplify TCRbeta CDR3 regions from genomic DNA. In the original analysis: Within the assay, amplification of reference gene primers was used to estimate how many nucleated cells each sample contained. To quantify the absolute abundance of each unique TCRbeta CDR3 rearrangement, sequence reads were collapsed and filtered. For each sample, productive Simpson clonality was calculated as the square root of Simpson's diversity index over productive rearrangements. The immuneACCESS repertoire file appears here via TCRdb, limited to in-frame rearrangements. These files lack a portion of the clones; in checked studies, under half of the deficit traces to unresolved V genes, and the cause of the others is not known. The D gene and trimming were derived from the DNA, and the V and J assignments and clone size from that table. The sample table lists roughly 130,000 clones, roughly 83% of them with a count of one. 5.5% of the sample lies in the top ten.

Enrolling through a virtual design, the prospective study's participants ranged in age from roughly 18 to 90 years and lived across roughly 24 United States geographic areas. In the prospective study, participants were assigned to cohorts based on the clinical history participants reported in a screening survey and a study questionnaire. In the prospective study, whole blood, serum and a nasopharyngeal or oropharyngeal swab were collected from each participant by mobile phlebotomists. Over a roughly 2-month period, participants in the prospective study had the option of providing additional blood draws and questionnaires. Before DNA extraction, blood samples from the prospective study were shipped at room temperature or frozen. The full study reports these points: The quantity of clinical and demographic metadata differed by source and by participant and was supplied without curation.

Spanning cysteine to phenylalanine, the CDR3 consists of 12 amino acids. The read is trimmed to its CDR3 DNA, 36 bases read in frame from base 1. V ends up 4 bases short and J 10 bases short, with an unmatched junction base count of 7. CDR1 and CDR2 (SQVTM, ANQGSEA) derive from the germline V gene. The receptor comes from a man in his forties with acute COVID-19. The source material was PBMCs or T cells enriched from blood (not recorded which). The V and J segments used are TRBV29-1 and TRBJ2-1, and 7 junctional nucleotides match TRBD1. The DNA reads TGCAGCGTTGCTAGGGGGCCGAGGGAGCAGTTCTTC. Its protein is CSVARGPREQFF.